These 2 T cell receptor beta chains were all obtained from the same sample, sequenced in a study of identical twins. From the 5' RACE reads, TCRdb called clonotypes with MiXCR, one entry per CDR3 protein. The table includes 650,000 to 800,000 distinct CDR3 sequences, around 8.3% detected once. These sequences were also reported in another study, on yellow fever vaccine responses in identical twins.

Sequences were obtained from PBMCs. These receptor sequences come from a woman under 30 in good health.

V gene TRBV18 combines with J gene TRBJ2-2; no firm D call. This CDR3 region has 15 residues. In germline, CDR1 is KGHSH, CDR2 LQKENI. Trimming stripped 3 bases from V and 4 bases from J, with 12 bases between. CDR3 DNA sequence: TGTGCCAGCTCACCCACCCCGACACTCACCGGGGAGCTGTTTTTT. Translated: CASSPTPTLTGELFF.

In this sample, this clonotype turned up a few times. The rearrangement uses TRBV20-1 and TRBJ2-7; the match to TRBD2 covers 9 bases. There are 14 residues in the CDR3. CDR1 is DFQATT, CDR2 SNEGSKA, per germline (reference sequence). Trimming removed 3 bases from V and 2 bases from J; junction bases left unmatched: 5. This CDR3 is CSASPLAGAYEQYF. The CDR3 DNA sequence: TGCAGTGCTAGCCCCTTAGCGGGAGCCTACGAGCAGTACTTC.